Listed here are 14 T cell receptor beta chains from one sample, sequenced in a study of T cell repertoires in cytomegalovirus infection. From the reads, TCRdb called clonotypes with MiXCR, one entry per CDR3 protein. The sample consists of some 300,000 distinct CDR3 sequences, approximately 8.9% of them appearing once. The sequencing input was PBMCs. These receptors were taken from a human donor in good health (CMV status not recorded). Some clones in this sample may be carry-over from other donors' samples.

This chain joins TRBV6-6 and TRBJ2-7; D is unresolved. From germline, CDR1 is MNHNY and CDR2 SVGAGI (reference sequence). Trimming cost V 6 bases and J 1 base, with 7 bases left between them. This CDR3 spans 12 amino acids. The CDR3 is CASSHQSYEQYV. In DNA form, the CDR3 reads TGTGCCAGCAGCCATCAGTCCTACGAGCAGTACGTC.

This clonotype was recorded many times. The rearrangement uses TRBV20-1 and TRBJ1-5; D not certain. The CDR3 is made up of 15 amino acids. Germline V gives CDR1 DFQATT, CDR2 SNEGSKA (reference sequence). Trimming removed 1 base at V and 0 bases at J, with 10 bases between. The CDR3 DNA is TGCAGTGCTAGAGTGGCAGGAGTTAGCAATCAGCCCCAGCATTTT. This encodes CSARVAGVSNQPQHF.

At least ten counts were recorded for this clonotype. This rearrangement joins TRBV2 to TRBJ2-3; the match to TRBD1 covers 8 bases. Germline CDR1 is SNHLY and CDR2 is FYNNEI. V trimming: 8 bases; J trimming: 6 bases; junction bases outside the gene matches: 13. This CDR3 region has 15 residues. The CDR3 DNA reads as TGTGCCAGCCAGGGAGTTGGACAGGGTACGGATACGCAGTATTTT. It specifies CASQGVGQGTDTQYF. The whole variable domain, remainder taken from reference TRBV2 and TRBJ2-3, is EPEVTQTPSHQVTQMGQEVILRCVPISNHLYFYWYRQILGQKVEFLVSFYNNEISEKSEIFDDQFSVERPDGSNFTLKIRSTKLEDSAMYFCASQGVGQGTDTQYFGPGTRLTVL.

This clonotype was detected ten times or more. This chain links TRBV20-1 with TRBJ1-3; D unclear. The germline CDR1 and CDR2 sequences are DFQATT and SNEGSKA (reference sequence). V was trimmed by 8 bases and J by 2 bases, leaving 13 bases between them. The CDR3 is 13 amino acids. The CDR3 loop is CSLLPGAGNTIYF. For the CDR3, the DNA is TGCAGTCTCTTACCCGGCGCTGGAAACACCATATATTTT.

CDR3 coding DNA: TGTGCCAGCATACCGGGACTAGCCGTTGAAGCGCAGTATTTT. Translation gives CASIPGLAVEAQYF. The chain links TRBV5-6 to TRBJ2-3, with 9 bases aligning to TRBD2. J lost 10 bases, V lost 6 bases, and 12 bases had no gene match. Germline CDR1 and CDR2: SGHDT and YYEEEE. The CDR3 has 14 amino acids.

In its sample, this clonotype was seen many times. The V call is TRBV7-2, the J call TRBJ2-2, with a weak D call TRBD1 (6 bases). V shed 5 bases and J shed 6 bases, with 13 bases lying between them. Per germline, CDR1 SGHTA and CDR2 FQGNSA. The CDR3 is 14 amino acids. The CDR3 here is CASSTGWGAGELFF. The DNA of the CDR3 is TGTGCCAGCAGCACAGGGTGGGGAGCCGGGGAGCTGTTTTTT.

This clonotype was seen many times. The chain joins TRBV7-9 to TRBJ2-2, with D possibly being TRBD1 (6 bases). The length of the CDR3 is 16 residues. From germline, CDR1 is SEHNR and CDR2 FQNEAQ (reference sequence). V gave up 5 bases and J gave up 2 bases, with 15 bases separating them. DNA of the CDR3: TGTGCCAGCAGCCTGGACTGGACAGACAACACCGGGGAGCTGTTTTTT. It translates to CASSLDWTDNTGELFF.

The rearrangement links TRBV20-1 to TRBJ2-7; no firm D call. The germline gives CDR1 DFQATT, CDR2 SNEGSKA (reference sequence). The CDR3 covers 13 residues. Trimming stripped 5 bases from V and 4 bases from J, with 15 bases between. CDR3 DNA: TGCAGTGCTGCCGGTTCCCTTCCTTACGAGCAGTACTTC. Translation: CSAAGSLPYEQYF.

This clonotype was seen many times. The V call is TRBV7-2, the J call TRBJ1-4; no clear D gene. CDR1 is SGHTA and CDR2 is FQGNSA in the germline V gene. This CDR3 spans 13 amino acids. V was cut by 3 bases and J by 10 bases, with 12 bases left in between. CDR3 residues: CASSFSAEGKLFF. CDR3 coding DNA: TGTGCCAGCAGCTTCTCAGCTGAAGGAAAACTGTTTTTT.

This clonotype was detected many times. The chain joins TRBV7-6 to TRBJ1-1; a possible D gene is TRBD1 (5 bases). V was shortened by 5 bases and J by 6 bases, with 13 bases between the two germline ends. CDR1 and CDR2 from the germline V gene are SGHVS and FNYEAQ. The CDR3 is 13 amino acids. The chain's CDR3 is CASSQGRIAEAFF. The CDR3 DNA is TGTGCCAGCAGCCAGGGCCGGATAGCTGAAGCTTTCTTT.

Turning to this clonotype: A much larger clone is a single base away; this may be a read error. In DNA form, the CDR3 reads TGTGTCAGCAGCCTGGACAGGGGGCTGGAGCAGTTCTTC. This gives the protein CVSSLDRGLEQFF. This chain uses TRBV5-5 with TRBJ2-1; TRBD1 aligns across 11 bases. The CDR3 is 13 residues long. CDR1 and CDR2 from the germline V gene are SGHKS and YYEKEE (reference sequence).

Ten or more counts support this clonotype. The chain joins TRBV11-2 to TRBJ2-7; D not certain. Trimming shortened V by 6 bases and J by 6 bases, and 12 bases separated the two germline ends. The CDR3 has 12 residues. Germline CDR1 SGHAT, CDR2 FQNNGV. The CDR3 region has the DNA TGTGCCAGCAGTCCCGGACCGGGCGAGCAGTACGTC. This encodes CASSPGPGEQYV.

There are many counts of this clonotype. This rearrangement joins TRBV14 to TRBJ2-7, with 10 bases identical to TRBD2. The CDR3 loop spans 16 amino acids. Germline CDR1 reads SGHDN; CDR2 reads FVKESK. The V segment lost 0 bases and the J segment 6 bases; nucleotides outside the gene matches: 8. The CDR3 sequence: CASSQESLLAGAEQYF. The CDR3 nucleotides read TGTGCCAGCAGCCAAGAAAGTTTGCTAGCGGGGGCCGAGCAGTACTTC.

The chain joins TRBV3-1 to TRBJ1-2; D perhaps matches TRBD1 (6 bases). The germline V gene has CDR1 LGHDT and CDR2 YNNKEL (reference sequence). V dropped 2 bases and J dropped 5 bases, with 12 bases sitting between them. The CDR3 extends over 14 amino acids. The DNA for the CDR3 is TGTGCCAGCAGCCAACATGGACAGCCTTATGGCTACACCTTC. This translates into CASSQHGQPYGYTF.